Presented here are 2 T cell receptor beta chains from one specimen sequenced in a study of shared clonotypes between healthy human individuals. The assay was immunoSEQ multiplex PCR, and TCRdb's table has in-frame clones only and misses some. The sample yields hundreds of thousands of clones, 77% seen once. The sequencing input was PBMCs. The receptors here all came from a woman aged 40 to 50 in good health. Some clones in this sample may be carry-over from other donors' samples.

The rearrangement links TRBV28 to TRBJ2-7, with D unresolved. The V end lost 2 bases, the J end lost 6 bases, and 11 bases lay between the germline ends. Per germline, CDR1 MDHEN and CDR2 SYDVKM. This CDR3 has 13 residues. CDR3 sequence reads: CASSLPSLGEQYF. In nucleotides, the CDR3 is TGTGCCAGCAGTTTACCCTCCCTGGGCGAGCAGTACTTC.

The chain has TRBV27 and TRBJ2-3; D gene uncertain. This CDR3 contains 14 residues. V was shortened by 8 bases and J by 4 bases, with 16 bases between the two germline ends. Germline V gene sequence: CDR1 MNHEY, CDR2 SMNVEV (reference sequence). CDR3 region: CASRTLTGSDTQYF. The CDR3 DNA follows: TGTGCCAGCCGGACCCTGACGGGTTCAGATACGCAGTATTTT.